Listed here is a single TCR beta chain. As to treatment: around 19 received Ad26.COV2.S at low or high dose, single or two shots; 5 received placebo; per-sample allocation not given. Samples came from day 63 after the first vaccine or placebo injection. This sample was included in a study of Ad26.COV2.S vaccination and SARS-CoV-2 variants. The table came from immunoSEQ multiplex PCR; TCRdb's copy has only in-frame clones and leaves some out. The table records some 480,000 clones, around 88% of them present only once. The material sequenced was peripheral blood, taken in a trial of Ad26.COV2.S vaccine versus placebo. The TCR comes from a person between 18 and 59 years old who received the Ad26.COV2.S COVID-19 vaccine or a placebo.

CDR3 DNA: TGCGCCAGCAGCCCAGGGGGGGCCGGCTCAACTAATGAAAAACTGTTTTTT. This codes for CASSPGGAGSTNEKLFF. This chain joins TRBV4-1 and TRBJ1-4, with 7 bases identical to TRBD1. Trimming cost V 4 bases and J 0 bases; bases outside gene matches: 8. Looked up from germline, CDR1 is MGHRA and CDR2 is YSYEKL. The CDR3 has 17 amino acids.